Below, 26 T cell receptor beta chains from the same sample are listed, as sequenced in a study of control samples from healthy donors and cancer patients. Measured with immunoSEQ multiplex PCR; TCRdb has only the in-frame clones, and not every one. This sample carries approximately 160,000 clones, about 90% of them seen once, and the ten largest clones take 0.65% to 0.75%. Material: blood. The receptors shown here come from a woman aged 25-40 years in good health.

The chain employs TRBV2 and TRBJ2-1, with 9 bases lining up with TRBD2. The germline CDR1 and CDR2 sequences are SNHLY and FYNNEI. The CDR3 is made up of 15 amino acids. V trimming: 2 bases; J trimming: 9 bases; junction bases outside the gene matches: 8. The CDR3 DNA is TGTGCCAGCAGTGAAAACGAAGCGGGAGGCGGTGAGCAGTTCTTC. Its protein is CASSENEAGGGEQFF.

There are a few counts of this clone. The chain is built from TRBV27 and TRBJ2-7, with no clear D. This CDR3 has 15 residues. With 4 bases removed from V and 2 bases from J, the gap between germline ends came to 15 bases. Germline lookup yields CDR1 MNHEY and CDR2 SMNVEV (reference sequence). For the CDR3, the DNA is TGTGCCAGCAGTTCGGCGTTAGGCTTGCCCTACGAGCAGTACTTC. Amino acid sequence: CASSSALGLPYEQYF.

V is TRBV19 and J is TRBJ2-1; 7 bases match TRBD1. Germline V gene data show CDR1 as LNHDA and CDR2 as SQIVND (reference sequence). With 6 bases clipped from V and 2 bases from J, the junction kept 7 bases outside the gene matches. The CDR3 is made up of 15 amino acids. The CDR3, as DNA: TGTGCCAGTAGCCCCGACAGGGACCCCTACAATGAGCAGTTCTTC. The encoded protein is CASSPDRDPYNEQFF.

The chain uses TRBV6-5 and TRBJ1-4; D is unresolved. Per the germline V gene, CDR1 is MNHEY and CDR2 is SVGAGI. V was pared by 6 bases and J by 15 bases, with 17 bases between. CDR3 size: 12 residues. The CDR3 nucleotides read TGTGCCAGCAGCGCTCGGGGAGCTCGCTTGTTTTTT. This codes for CASSARGARLFF.

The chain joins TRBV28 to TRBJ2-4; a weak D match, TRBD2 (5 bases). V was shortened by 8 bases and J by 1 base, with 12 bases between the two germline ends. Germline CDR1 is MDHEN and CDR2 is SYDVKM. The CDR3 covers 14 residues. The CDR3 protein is CASQRGLAKNIQYF. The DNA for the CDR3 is TGTGCCAGCCAGAGAGGGCTTGCCAAAAACATTCAGTACTTC.

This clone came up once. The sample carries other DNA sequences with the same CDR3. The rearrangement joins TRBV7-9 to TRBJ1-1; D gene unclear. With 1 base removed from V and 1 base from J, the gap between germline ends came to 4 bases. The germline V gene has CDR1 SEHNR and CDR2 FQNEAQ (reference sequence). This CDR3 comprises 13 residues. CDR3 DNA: TGTGCCAGCAGCTTAGAAGGGAACACTGAAGCTTTCTTT. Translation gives CASSLEGNTEAFF.

CDR3 amino acids: CASSLTPQGLPGKETQYF. DNA for the CDR3: TGTGCCAGCAGCTTAACCCCACAGGGACTGCCAGGCAAAGAGACCCAGTACTTC. V gene TRBV7-9 combines with J gene TRBJ2-5; perhaps D is TRBD1 or TRBD2 (6 bases each). Trimming shortened V by 2 bases and J by 3 bases, and 22 bases separated the two germline ends. The CDR3 sequence is 18 residues long. Germline CDR1 and CDR2: SEHNR and FQNEAQ (reference sequence).

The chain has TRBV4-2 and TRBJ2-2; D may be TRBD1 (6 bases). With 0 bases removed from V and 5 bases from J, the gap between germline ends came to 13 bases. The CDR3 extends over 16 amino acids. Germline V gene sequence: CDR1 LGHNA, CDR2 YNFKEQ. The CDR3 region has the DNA TGTGCCAGCAGCCAAGATCTGGCAGGGGAAACCGGGGAGCTGTTTTTT. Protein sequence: CASSQDLAGETGELFF.

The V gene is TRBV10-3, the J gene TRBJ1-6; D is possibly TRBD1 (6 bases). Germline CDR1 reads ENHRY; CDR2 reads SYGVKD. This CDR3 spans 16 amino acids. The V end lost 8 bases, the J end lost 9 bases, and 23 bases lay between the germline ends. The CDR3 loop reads CAIDKEGGPGISPLHF. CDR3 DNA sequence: TGTGCCATCGACAAAGAAGGGGGACCGGGAATTTCACCCCTCCACTTT.

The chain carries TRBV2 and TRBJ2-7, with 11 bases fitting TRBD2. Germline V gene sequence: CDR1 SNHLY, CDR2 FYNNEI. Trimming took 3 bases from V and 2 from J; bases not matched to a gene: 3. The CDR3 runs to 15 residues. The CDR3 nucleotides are TGTGCCAGCAGTGACGGGACTAGCGGAGCCTACGAGCAGTACTTC. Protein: CASSDGTSGAYEQYF.

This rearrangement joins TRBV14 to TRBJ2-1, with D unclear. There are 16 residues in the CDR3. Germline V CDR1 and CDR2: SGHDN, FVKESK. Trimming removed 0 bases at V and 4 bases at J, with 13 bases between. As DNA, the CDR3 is TGTGCCAGCAGCCAAGAGCTCTCTGGCGAGTACAATGAGCAGTTCTTC. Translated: CASSQELSGEYNEQFF. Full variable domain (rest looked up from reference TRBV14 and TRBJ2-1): EAGVTQFPSHSVIEKGQTVTLRCDPISGHDNLYWYRRVMGKEIKFLLHFVKESKQDESGMPNNRFLAERTGGTYSTLKVQPAELEDSGVYFCASSQELSGEYNEQFFGPGTRLTVL.

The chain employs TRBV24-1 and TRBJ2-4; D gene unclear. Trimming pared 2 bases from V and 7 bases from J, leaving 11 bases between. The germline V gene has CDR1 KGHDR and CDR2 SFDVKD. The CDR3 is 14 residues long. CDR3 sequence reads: CATSDSDGSNIQYF. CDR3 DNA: TGTGCCACCAGTGATTCGGACGGCTCTAACATTCAGTACTTC.

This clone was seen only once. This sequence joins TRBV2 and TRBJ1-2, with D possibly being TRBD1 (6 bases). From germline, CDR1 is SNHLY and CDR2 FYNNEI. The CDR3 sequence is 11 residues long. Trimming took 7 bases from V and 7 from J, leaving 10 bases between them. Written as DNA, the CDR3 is TGTGCCAGCACGGTGACAGGTGGCTACACCTTC. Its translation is CASTVTGGYTF.

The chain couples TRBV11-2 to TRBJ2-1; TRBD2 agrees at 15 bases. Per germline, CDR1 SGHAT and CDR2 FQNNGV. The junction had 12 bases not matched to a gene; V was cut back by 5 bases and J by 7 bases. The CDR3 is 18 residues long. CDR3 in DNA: TGTGCCAGCAGCCCAGGGGGGGGACTAGCGGGAGGCCGAAATGAGCAGTTCTTC. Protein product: CASSPGGGLAGGRNEQFF. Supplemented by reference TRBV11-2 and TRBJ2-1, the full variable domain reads EAGVAQSPRYKIIEKRQSVAFWCNPISGHATLYWYQQILGQGPKLLIQFQNNGVVDDSQLPKDRFSAERLKGVDSTLKIQPAKLEDSAVYLCASSPGGGLAGGRNEQFFGPGTRLTVL.

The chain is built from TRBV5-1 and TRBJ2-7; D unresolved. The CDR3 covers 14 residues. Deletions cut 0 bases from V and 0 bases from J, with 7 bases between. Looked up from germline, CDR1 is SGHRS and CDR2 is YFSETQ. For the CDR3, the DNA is TGCGCCAGCAGCTTGGGAGGAGACTCCTACGAGCAGTACTTC. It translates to CASSLGGDSYEQYF.

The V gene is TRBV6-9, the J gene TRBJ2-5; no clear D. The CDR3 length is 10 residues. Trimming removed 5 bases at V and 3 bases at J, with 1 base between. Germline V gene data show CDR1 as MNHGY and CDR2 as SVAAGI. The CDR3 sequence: CASSEETQYF. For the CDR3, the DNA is TGTGCCAGCAGTGAAGAGACCCAGTACTTC.

CDR3 sequence (DNA): TGCGCCAGCAGCCCGGGACAGGGAGCCGGAAACACCATATATTTT. It codes for CASSPGQGAGNTIYF. V and J are TRBV5-1 and TRBJ1-3, with TRBD1 matching over 9 bases. Germline values: CDR1 SGHRS, CDR2 YFSETQ. Trimming took 4 bases from V and 4 from J; bases not matched to a gene: 6. This CDR3 region has 15 residues.

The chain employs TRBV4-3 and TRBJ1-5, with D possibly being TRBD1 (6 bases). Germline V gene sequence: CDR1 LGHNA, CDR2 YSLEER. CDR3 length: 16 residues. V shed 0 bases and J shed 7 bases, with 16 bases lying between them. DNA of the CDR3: TGCGCCAGCAGCCAAGATTATATACGGGGGGGCCAGCCCCAGCATTTT. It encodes CASSQDYIRGGQPQHF.

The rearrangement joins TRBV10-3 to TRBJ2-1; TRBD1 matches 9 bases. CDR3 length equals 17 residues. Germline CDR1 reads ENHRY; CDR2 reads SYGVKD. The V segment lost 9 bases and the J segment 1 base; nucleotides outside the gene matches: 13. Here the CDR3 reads CAMRTDFGTGSYNEQFF. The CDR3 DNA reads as TGTGCCATGAGAACCGACTTTGGGACAGGGTCCTACAATGAGCAGTTCTTC.

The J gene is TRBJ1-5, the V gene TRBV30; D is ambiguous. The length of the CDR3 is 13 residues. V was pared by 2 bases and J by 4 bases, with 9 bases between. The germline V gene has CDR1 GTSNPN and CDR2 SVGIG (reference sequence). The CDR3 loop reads CAWSTSLNQPQHF. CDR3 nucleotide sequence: TGTGCCTGGAGTACTTCTCTAAATCAGCCCCAGCATTTT. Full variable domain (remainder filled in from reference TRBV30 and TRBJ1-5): SQTIHQWPATLVQPVGSPLSLECTVEGTSNPNLYWYRQAAGRGLQLLFYSVGIGQISSEVPQNLSASRPQDRQFILSSKKLLLSDSGFYLCAWSTSLNQPQHFGDGTRLSIL.

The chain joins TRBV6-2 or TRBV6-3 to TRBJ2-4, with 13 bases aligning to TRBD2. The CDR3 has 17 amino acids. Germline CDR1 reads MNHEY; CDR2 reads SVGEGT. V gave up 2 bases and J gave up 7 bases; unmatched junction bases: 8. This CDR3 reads CASSYELAGGESNIQYF. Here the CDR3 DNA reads TGTGCCAGCAGTTACGAACTAGCGGGAGGGGAGTCGAACATTCAGTACTTC.

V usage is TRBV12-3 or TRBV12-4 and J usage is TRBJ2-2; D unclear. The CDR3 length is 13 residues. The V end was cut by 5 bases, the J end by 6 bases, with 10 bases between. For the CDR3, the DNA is TGTGCCAGCAGTCCATTAATGCCCGGGGAGCTGTTTTTT. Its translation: CASSPLMPGELFF.

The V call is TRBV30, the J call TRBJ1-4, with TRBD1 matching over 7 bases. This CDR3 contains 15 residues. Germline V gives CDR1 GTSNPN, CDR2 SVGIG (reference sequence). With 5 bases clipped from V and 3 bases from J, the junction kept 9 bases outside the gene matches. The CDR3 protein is CAWGISGTANEKLFF. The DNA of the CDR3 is TGTGCCTGGGGGATAAGCGGGACAGCTAATGAAAAACTGTTTTTT.

As DNA, the CDR3 is TGCAGCGTTAGGACTTCTGGAAACACCATATATTTT. This translates into CSVRTSGNTIYF. This rearrangement joins TRBV29-1 to TRBJ1-3; D ambiguous. The CDR3 has 12 residues. V lost 5 bases and J lost 1, with 6 bases in between. The germline V gene encodes CDR1 SQVTM and CDR2 ANQGSEA. The complete variable domain, with remaining parts taken from reference TRBV29-1 and TRBJ1-3, reads SAVISQKPSRDICQRGTSLTIQCQVDSQVTMMFWYRQQPGQSLTLIATANQGSEATYESGFVIDKFPISRPNLTFSTLTVSNMSPEDSSIYLCSVRTSGNTIYFGEGSWLTVV.

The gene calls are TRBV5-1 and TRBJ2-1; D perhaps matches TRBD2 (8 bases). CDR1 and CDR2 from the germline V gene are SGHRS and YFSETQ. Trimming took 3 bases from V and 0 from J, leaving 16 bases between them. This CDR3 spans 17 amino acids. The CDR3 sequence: CASSWGQRENSYNEQFF. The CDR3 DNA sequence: TGCGCCAGCAGCTGGGGACAGCGGGAGAACTCCTACAATGAGCAGTTCTTC.

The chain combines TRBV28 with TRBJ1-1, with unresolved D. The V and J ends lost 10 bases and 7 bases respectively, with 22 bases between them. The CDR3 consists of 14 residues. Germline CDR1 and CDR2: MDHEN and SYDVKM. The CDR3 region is CATTKKFARSEAFF. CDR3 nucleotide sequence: TGTGCCACCACTAAGAAATTTGCGAGGAGTGAAGCTTTCTTT.